Following are 23 T cell receptor beta chains from one sample sequenced in a study of T cells after yellow fever vaccination. TCRdb redid the calling of the 5' RACE reads with MiXCR, one entry per CDR3 protein. Of 170,000 or so distinct CDR3 sequences listed, 5.5% to 7.5% are singletons. The sequencing used CD4+ T cells sorted from PBMCs, collected on the day of the first yellow fever vaccination. These receptors all stem from a young man who received the YFV17D yellow fever vaccine.

This clonotype showed up just a few times. The chain recombines TRBV24-1 with TRBJ2-1; a weak D match, TRBD1 (5 bases). This CDR3 has 13 amino acids. The V and J ends lost 4 bases and 6 bases respectively, with 9 bases between them. Germline values: CDR1 KGHDR, CDR2 SFDVKD. CDR3 residues: CATSDDSINEQFF. In DNA, the CDR3 is TGTGCCACCAGTGACGACAGTATCAATGAGCAGTTCTTC.

This clonotype was detected ten times or more. The V gene is TRBV20-1, the J gene TRBJ2-3, with 10 bases aligning to TRBD2. Germline CDR1 is DFQATT and CDR2 is SNEGSKA (reference sequence). With 1 base clipped from V and 6 bases from J, the junction kept 7 bases outside the gene matches. The CDR3 runs to 15 residues. The CDR3: CSARALGLALDTQYF. CDR3 in DNA: TGCAGTGCTAGAGCTCTGGGACTAGCGTTGGATACGCAGTATTTT.

Concerning this clonotype itself: This sequence may be a read error, since a much larger clone differs from it by one base. The CDR3 DNA sequence: TGTGCCACCAGTGATTTGGGGGAGGAGAAAACTGAAGCTTTCTTT. Residues: CATSDLGEEKTEAFF. The chain joins TRBV24-1 to TRBJ1-1; D remains unclear. V was pared by 0 bases and J by 5 bases, with 12 bases between. The CDR3 loop spans 15 amino acids. In germline, CDR1 is KGHDR, CDR2 SFDVKD.

In this sample, this clonotype turned up a few times. This sequence joins TRBV3-1 and TRBJ2-1; 12 bases are shared with TRBD2. Germline loops: CDR1 LGHDT, CDR2 YNNKEL (reference sequence). The CDR3 sequence is 21 residues long. The V gene end was trimmed by 1 base and the J gene end by 4 bases; junction bases not matched to a gene: 17. The CDR3: CASSQAAPSGGEGFPYNEQFF. In DNA form, the CDR3 reads TGTGCCAGCAGCCAAGCCGCCCCTAGCGGGGGGGAAGGGTTCCCTTACAATGAGCAGTTCTTC.

J is TRBJ1-2 and V is TRBV21-1; the table assigns TRBD1, which was not confirmed against the DNA. TRBV21-1 is reported as a pseudogene. The CDR3 has 15 amino acids. The CDR3 sequence is CASSSPQGGRGGYTF. The DNA for the CDR3 is TGTGCCAGCAGCAGCCCCCAGGGGGGCCGGGGAGGCTACACCTTC.

The rearrangement links TRBV6-5 to TRBJ2-6, with D possibly TRBD1 on 5 matching bases. CDR1 is MNHEY, CDR2 SVGAGI, per germline. The CDR3 contains 18 residues. V lost 1 base and J lost 4, with 17 bases in between. As DNA, the CDR3 is TGTGCCAGCAGTTACTTATCCCAGGGTCTATCGGGGGCCAACGTCCTGACTTTC. This gives the protein CASSYLSQGLSGANVLTF.

The sample holds many counts of this clonotype. The V gene is TRBV18, the J gene TRBJ1-1; no clear D. CDR1 and CDR2 (germline): KGHSH, LQKENI. The CDR3 runs to 12 residues. V lost 2 bases, J lost 6 bases, and 7 bases lay in between. CDR3 protein: CASSPVMAEAFF. Written as DNA, the CDR3 is TGTGCCAGCTCACCAGTGATGGCTGAAGCTTTCTTT.

This clonotype occurred a few times. The gene calls are TRBV20-1 and TRBJ2-1, with 12 positions matching TRBD2. The CDR3 covers 17 residues. CDR1 DFQATT and CDR2 SNEGSKA come from the germline V gene (reference sequence). Trimming cost V 7 bases and J 0 bases; bases outside gene matches: 10. The CDR3 protein is CSVRGLAGLSSYNEQFF. DNA for the CDR3: TGCAGTGTTAGGGGACTAGCGGGTCTGAGCTCCTACAATGAGCAGTTCTTC.

This clonotype has ten or more counts. The V and J genes are TRBV7-2 and TRBJ2-1; no definite D call. V lost 2 bases, J lost 3 bases, and 8 bases lay in between. CDR3 size: 14 residues. CDR1 is SGHTA, CDR2 FQGNSA, per germline. CDR3 sequence: CASSLQGFYNEQFF. In nucleotides, the CDR3 is TGTGCCAGCAGCTTACAAGGCTTCTACAATGAGCAGTTCTTC.

This clonotype was observed at least ten times. This sequence joins TRBV7-2 and TRBJ2-4; D possibly corresponds to TRBD1 (5 bases). Germline assignment: CDR1 SGHTA and CDR2 FQGNSA. The CDR3 runs 13 residues. Trimming shortened V by 5 bases and J by 9 bases, and 14 bases separated the two germline ends. The CDR3 bases are TGTGCCAGCAGCCGAAGGGGTTCCGGCATTCAGTACTTC. It is translated as CASSRRGSGIQYF. Complete variable domain (other parts from reference TRBV7-2 and TRBJ2-4): GAGVSQSPSNKVTEKGKDVELRCDPISGHTALYWYRQSLGQGLEFLIYFQGNSAPDKSGLPSDRFSAERTGGSVSTLTIQRTQQEDSAVYLCASSRRGSGIQYFGAGTRLSVL.

This clonotype was seen ten or more times. This rearrangement joins TRBV7-2 to TRBJ2-5, with TRBD1 matching over 9 bases. Unmatched junction bases numbered 0, after V lost 3 bases and J lost 4 bases. The germline V gene encodes CDR1 SGHTA and CDR2 FQGNSA. The CDR3 is 13 residues long. The CDR3 spells CASSLDRGETQYF. The CDR3 DNA follows: TGTGCCAGCAGCTTGGACAGGGGAGAGACCCAGTACTTC.

This clonotype appeared a few times. This chain links TRBV28 with TRBJ1-1; possibly TRBD1 for D (5 bases). Germline lookup yields CDR1 MDHEN and CDR2 SYDVKM. This CDR3 is built from 12 residues. Trimming cost V 5 bases and J 11 bases, with 15 bases left between them. CDR3 DNA sequence: TGTGCCAGCAGTATAAGTTCAGGGCATGCTTTCTTT. It codes for CASSISSGHAFF.

V and J are TRBV5-6 and TRBJ2-3; 9 bases map to TRBD2. V trimming: 2 bases; J trimming: 4 bases; junction bases outside the gene matches: 5. This CDR3 comprises 15 residues. Germline assignment: CDR1 SGHDT and CDR2 YYEEEE. Written as DNA, the CDR3 is TGTGCCAGCAGCTTCTCCGGGACTAGCTCAGATACGCAGTATTTT. Translation: CASSFSGTSSDTQYF.

This clonotype was observed many times. The chain is built from TRBV10-3 and TRBJ1-1; D ambiguous. V lost 10 bases to trimming and J lost 1 base, with 10 bases between them. Germline V gene lookup returns CDR1 ENHRY and CDR2 SYGVKD. The CDR3 consists of 12 residues. CDR3 region: CATKDQNTEAFF. The CDR3, as DNA: TGTGCCACAAAAGACCAGAACACTGAAGCTTTCTTT.

Many counts were recorded for this clonotype. The rearrangement uses TRBV27 and TRBJ2-7, with 7 bases that match TRBD1. The germline CDR1 and CDR2 sequences are MNHEY and SMNVEV (reference sequence). The CDR3 consists of 15 residues. J gave up 5 bases and V 1 base, and 8 bases lay outside the gene matches. This CDR3 reads CASSLLAGGRHEQYV. In DNA, the CDR3 is TGTGCCAGCAGTTTATTGGCAGGGGGACGGCACGAGCAGTACGTC.

The rearrangement joins TRBV4-3 to TRBJ2-7; TRBD2 matches at 8 bases. The CDR3 contains 15 residues. Germline V gene data show CDR1 as LGHNA and CDR2 as YSLEER. V lost 4 bases to trimming and J lost 0 bases; unmatched junction nucleotides: 5. Here the CDR3 reads CASSRDGGASYEQYF. CDR3 in DNA: TGCGCCAGCAGCCGGGACGGGGGGGCCTCCTACGAGCAGTACTTC.

This clonotype was recorded at least ten times. The chain couples TRBV4-1 to TRBJ2-1; 9 bases map to TRBD1. Germline V gene lookup returns CDR1 MGHRA and CDR2 YSYEKL. This CDR3 is built from 16 residues. The J segment lost 1 base and the V segment lost 2 bases, leaving 3 bases of the junction unmatched. This CDR3 is CASSQRGQGSYNEQFF. The CDR3 region has the DNA TGCGCCAGCAGCCAACGGGGACAGGGTTCCTACAATGAGCAGTTCTTC.

This clonotype came up many times. V is TRBV24-1 and J is TRBJ2-2; possibly TRBD2 for D (5 bases). The CDR3 is made up of 15 amino acids. Germline CDR1 reads KGHDR; CDR2 reads SFDVKD. The ends were cut back, 4 bases at V and 7 bases at J, with 15 bases in the middle. In DNA form, the CDR3 reads TGTGCCACCAGTGAACCGTGGAGTGGAGGCGGGGAGCTGTTTTTT. It translates to CATSEPWSGGGELFF.

The rearrangement links TRBV5-1 to TRBJ1-2; perhaps TRBD1 as D (5 bases). Germline assignment: CDR1 SGHRS and CDR2 YFSETQ. V was clipped by 4 bases and J by 7 bases, with 23 bases between them. This CDR3 spans 16 amino acids. The CDR3 sequence: CASSRGDRDRAGGYTF. The CDR3 DNA sequence: TGCGCCAGCAGCCGGGGAGACCGCGACAGAGCCGGTGGCTACACCTTC.

This clonotype was counted ten times or more. The chain links TRBV5-6 to TRBJ2-1; D unresolved. The CDR3 sequence is 14 residues long. CDR1 is SGHDT, CDR2 YYEEEE, per germline. V was pared by 4 bases and J by 6 bases, with 14 bases between. DNA of the CDR3: TGTGCCAGCAGCCACCCCGACCCCTTCAATGAGCAGTTCTTC. It yields the protein CASSHPDPFNEQFF.

The table lists this clonotype with many counts. This chain uses TRBV2 with TRBJ1-5, with D perhaps matching TRBD1 (5 bases). This CDR3 is 14 amino acids long. V lost 4 bases, J lost 2 bases, and 9 bases lay in between. Germline CDR1 is SNHLY and CDR2 is FYNNEI. The chain's CDR3 is CASSGLQGNQPQHF. The CDR3 DNA is TGTGCCAGCAGTGGACTACAGGGCAATCAGCCCCAGCATTTT.

This clonotype has a count of ten or more. This sequence joins TRBV21-1 and TRBJ2-4. TRBV21-1 corresponds to a pseudogene. This CDR3 region has 14 residues. The CDR3 DNA sequence: TGTGCCAGCGAGGTCGAAGGTACCAAAAACATTCAGTACTTC. It is translated as CASEVEGTKNIQYF.

There are many counts of this clonotype. The chain combines TRBV11-1 with TRBJ2-1, with unresolved D. V lost 1 base, J lost 12 bases, and 31 bases lay in between. Germline V gives CDR1 SGHAT, CDR2 FQDESV (reference sequence). The length of the CDR3 is 19 residues. The DNA of the CDR3 is TGTGCCAGCAGCTTAGTGGTGATAGTGGAATTAGGACGGACCTTTGGGCAGTTCTTC. Amino acid sequence: CASSLVVIVELGRTFGQFF.